Below are 32 T cell receptor beta chains sequenced from a single sample in a study of T cell responses to AZD1222 COVID-19 vaccine. Method: immunoSEQ multiplex PCR; TCRdb's copy keeps in-frame clones and lacks some. There are 110,000 or so clones in the sample; roughly 88% occur only once, and around 13% lies in the top ten. This sample comprised peripheral blood, obtained on day 0 of MenACWY control vaccination. The source is an adult in good health.

The rearrangement links TRBV5-4 to TRBJ1-2, with 8 bases matching TRBD1. Germline CDR1 reads SGHNT; CDR2 reads YYREEE (reference sequence). The trim removed 3 bases at V and 6 bases at J, leaving 4 bases unmatched. CDR3 size: 13 residues. The chain's CDR3 is CASSSRQGNGYTF. The CDR3, as DNA: TGTGCCAGCAGCTCCAGACAGGGGAATGGCTACACCTTC.

The CDR3 coding sequence is TGTGCCAGCAGCCAAACGGCCAACTCTGGAAACACCATATATTTT. This sequence encodes CASSQTANSGNTIYF. The chain has TRBV3-1 (or the pseudogene TRBV3-2) and TRBJ1-3; D gene ambiguous. Germline CDR1 reads LGHDT; CDR2 reads YNNKEL (reference sequence). This CDR3 spans 15 amino acids. Trimming took off 2 bases at V and 0 bases at J, with 8 bases between the two ends.

In its sample, this clone was seen a few times. The chain has TRBV27 and TRBJ2-3, with 10 bases identical to TRBD2. This CDR3 has 16 amino acids. CDR1 MNHEY and CDR2 SMNVEV come from the germline V gene (reference sequence). V dropped 5 bases and J dropped 7; count of bases not matched to a gene: 12. The CDR3 loop reads CASSPRLAGDRNTQYF. DNA for the CDR3: TGTGCCAGCAGTCCCCGGCTAGCGGGAGATCGGAATACGCAGTATTTT.

The chain has TRBV14 and TRBJ1-1, with a tentative D call TRBD1 (5 bases). CDR1 is SGHDN, CDR2 FVKESK, per germline. The CDR3 is 17 residues long. V shed 3 bases and J shed 5 bases, with 22 bases lying between them. In DNA, the CDR3 is TGTGCCAGCAGCCATTTCAGCGCCGCCCGGAGGGGAACTGAAGCTTTCTTT. As protein: CASSHFSAARRGTEAFF.

J is TRBJ1-1 and V is TRBV20-1; 8 nucleotides match TRBD1. The V gene end was trimmed by 4 bases and the J gene end by 11 bases; junction bases not matched to a gene: 3. The CDR3 runs to 10 residues. Germline V CDR1 and CDR2: DFQATT, SNEGSKA (reference sequence). Written as DNA, the CDR3 is TGCAGTGCTATGACAGGGGAGGCTTTCTTT. Translation: CSAMTGEAFF.

This clone showed up just a few times. The chain links TRBV29-1 to TRBJ1-1; D is unclear. The CDR3 length is 13 residues. The V gene's germline CDR1 is SQVTM and CDR2 ANQGSEA. Between the trimmed V and J ends, which lost 7 bases and 1 base, there was a span of 13 bases. CDR3 in amino acids: CSDGVTKNTEAFF. The CDR3 DNA reads as TGCAGCGATGGGGTTACTAAGAACACTGAAGCTTTCTTT.

The rearrangement links TRBV27 to TRBJ2-7; no firm D call. The CDR3 runs to 13 residues. Germline assignment: CDR1 MNHEY and CDR2 SMNVEV (reference sequence). The V end was cut by 2 bases, the J end by 9 bases, with 14 bases between. As DNA, the CDR3 is TGTGCCAGCAGTTTACAGGTCGGTTCTTCGCAGTACTTC. This codes for CASSLQVGSSQYF.

This clone was recorded only once. The chain combines TRBV28 with TRBJ2-1; D call uncertain. This CDR3 spans 15 amino acids. Trimming took 7 bases from V and 4 from J, leaving 17 bases between them. The germline V gene has CDR1 MDHEN and CDR2 SYDVKM. The CDR3 DNA reads TGTGCCAGCACCTTAATCGGCTCTTCTTACAATGAGCAGTTCTTC. It encodes CASTLIGSSYNEQFF. Full variable domain (outside the CDR3, taken from reference TRBV28 and TRBJ2-1): DVKVTQSSRYLVKRTGEKVFLECVQDMDHENMFWYRQDPGLGLRLIYFSYDVKMKEKGDIPEGYSVSREKKERFSLILESASTNQTSMYLCASTLIGSSYNEQFFGPGTRLTVL.

This chain's CDR3 is CASSLRNSPLHF. The CDR3 DNA is TGTGCCAGCAGCTTACGGAATTCACCCCTCCACTTT. This chain links TRBV11-2 with TRBJ1-6; unclear D gene. The CDR3 totals 12 residues. V lost 2 bases and J lost 7, with 3 bases in between. Per germline, CDR1 SGHAT and CDR2 FQNNGV.

The chain joins TRBV27 to TRBJ2-6; 10 nucleotides agree with TRBD1. J was trimmed by 7 bases and V by 5 bases; bases with no gene match: 11. The CDR3 extends over 17 amino acids. Germline lookup yields CDR1 MNHEY and CDR2 SMNVEV (reference sequence). The CDR3 here is CASSPLGTGALANVLTF. The CDR3 region has the DNA TGTGCCAGCAGTCCGTTAGGGACAGGGGCCCTCGCCAACGTCCTGACTTTC.

J is TRBJ2-1 and V is TRBV4-1, with 15 bases fitting TRBD2. V shed 3 bases and J 0 bases; nucleotides not matched to a gene: 9. The V gene's germline CDR1 is MGHRA and CDR2 YSYEKL. The CDR3 is made up of 20 amino acids. CDR3 DNA: TGCGCCAGCAGCCACCTTACGGGACTAGCGGGGGGCCCCTCCTACAATGAGCAGTTCTTC. Translating it yields CASSHLTGLAGGPSYNEQFF.

This clone was counted between two and nine times. The chain couples TRBV19 to TRBJ2-7, with 15 positions matching TRBD2. Per germline, CDR1 LNHDA and CDR2 SQIVND (reference sequence). The V segment lost 2 bases and the J segment 5 bases; nucleotides outside the gene matches: 13. The CDR3 extends over 19 amino acids. CDR3 DNA: TGTGCCAGTAGTATACCTCCGGGACTAGCGGGAGGAATCGGCCACGAGCAGTACTTC. This sequence encodes CASSIPPGLAGGIGHEQYF. The variable domain in full, completed from reference TRBV19 and TRBJ2-7, reads DGGITQSPKYLFRKEGQNVTLSCEQNLNHDAMYWYRQDPGQGLRLIYYSQIVNDFQKGDIAEGYSVSREKKESFPLTVTSAQKNPTAFYLCASSIPPGLAGGIGHEQYFGPGTRLTVT.

The chain couples TRBV12-3 or TRBV12-4 to TRBJ1-6; no reliable D call. V lost 6 bases and J lost 10, with 7 bases in between. CDR3 length: 11 residues. This CDR3 reads CASSNESPLHF. CDR3 coding DNA: TGTGCCAGCAGCAACGAGTCACCCCTCCACTTT.

This sequence joins TRBV14 and TRBJ2-3, with D unresolved. This CDR3 region has 17 residues. Germline assignment: CDR1 SGHDN and CDR2 FVKESK. Trimming took 3 bases from V and 7 from J, leaving 23 bases between them. The CDR3 region is CASSHPFRACILNTQYF. Written as DNA, the CDR3 is TGTGCCAGCAGCCACCCCTTCCGGGCCTGTATACTGAATACGCAGTATTTT.

The V gene is TRBV28, the J gene TRBJ2-7, with TRBD1 as a possible D gene (8 bases). V shed 3 bases and J shed 5 bases, with 14 bases lying between them. The length of the CDR3 is 14 residues. Germline lookup yields CDR1 MDHEN and CDR2 SYDVKM. The CDR3 sequence is CASSFLQGGDEQYF. The CDR3, as DNA: TGTGCCAGCAGTTTCCTACAGGGGGGGGACGAGCAGTACTTC.

The chain employs TRBV28 and TRBJ1-6; D is undetermined. The V end was cut by 1 base, the J end by 7 bases, with 8 bases between. Germline V gives CDR1 MDHEN, CDR2 SYDVKM. The CDR3 loop spans 14 amino acids. The CDR3 is CASSLFRGNSPLHF. The CDR3 DNA reads TGTGCCAGCAGTTTATTCCGTGGGAATTCACCCCTCCACTTT.

The chain joins TRBV15 to TRBJ1-2, with TRBD1 identical over 9 bases. This CDR3 contains 15 residues. Germline CDR1 is LNHNV and CDR2 is YYDKDF (reference sequence). V lost 2 bases to trimming and J lost 4 bases; unmatched junction nucleotides: 5. Here the CDR3 reads CATSRFGTGSYGYTF. In nucleotides, the CDR3 is TGTGCCACCAGCAGATTTGGGACAGGGTCCTATGGCTACACCTTC. Based on the CDR3 plus reference TRBV15 and TRBJ1-2, the full variable domain is DAMVIQNPRYQVTQFGKPVTLSCSQTLNHNVMYWYQQKSSQAPKLLFHYYDKDFNNEADTPDNFQSRRPNTSFCFLDIRSPGLGDTAMYLCATSRFGTGSYGYTFGSGTRLTVV.

The chain links TRBV6-4 to TRBJ1-6; the match to TRBD1 covers 7 bases. Germline V gene data show CDR1 as MRHNA and CDR2 as SNTAGT. Trimming removed 4 bases from V and 7 bases from J; junction bases left unmatched: 4. CDR3 length: 14 amino acids. CDR3 loop: CASSAQGDNSPLHF. In DNA form, the CDR3 reads TGTGCCAGCAGTGCCCAGGGGGACAATTCACCCCTCCACTTT.

This chain joins TRBV6-1 and TRBJ1-1; D might be TRBD1 (5 bases). Trimming cost V 5 bases and J 6 bases, with 13 bases left between them. The CDR3 consists of 13 residues. Germline-derived CDR1 and CDR2 are MNHNS and SASEGT. The CDR3, as DNA: TGTGCCAGCAGTTTACCAGGGAAGCCTGAAGCTTTCTTT. The encoded protein is CASSLPGKPEAFF.

The chain carries TRBV11-2 and TRBJ2-5; a weak D match, TRBD1 (5 bases). The CDR3 consists of 15 residues. Germline V gives CDR1 SGHAT, CDR2 FQNNGV. V lost 5 bases and J lost 5, with 18 bases in between. The CDR3 coding sequence is TGTGCCAGCAGCCGTAGACAGTTCAAAGGGGAGACCCAGTACTTC. Residues: CASSRRQFKGETQYF.

The rearrangement links TRBV4-2 to TRBJ1-4; D not resolved. Germline V gene lookup returns CDR1 LGHNA and CDR2 YNFKEQ. Deletions cut 0 bases from V and 3 bases from J, with 11 bases between. This CDR3 contains 16 residues. CDR3 region: CASSQDEVAANEKLFF. As DNA, the CDR3 is TGTGCCAGCAGCCAAGATGAAGTAGCGGCTAATGAAAAACTGTTTTTT.

Concerning this clone: The sample holds other DNA sequences that translate to the same CDR3. The chain is built from TRBV14 and TRBJ1-6; no clear D gene. V dropped 1 base and J dropped 10 bases, with 11 bases sitting between them. The CDR3 is 14 amino acids. CDR1 and CDR2 (germline): SGHDN, FVKESK. CDR3: CASSQGRENSPLHF. The DNA of the CDR3 is TGTGCCAGCAGCCAAGGGCGGGAAAACTCACCCCTCCACTTT.

A note on this clone: An end of the junction does not agree with germline; a read error may underlie this. The chain links TRBV7-2 to TRBJ2-1; D remains unclear. Germline loops: CDR1 SGHTA, CDR2 FQGNSA. The CDR3 is 12 amino acids. CDR3 nucleotide sequence: TGTGCCAGCAGTCGGGCAGGCAATCAGCAGTTCTTC. It translates to CASSRAGNQQFF.

The V call is TRBV7-2, the J call TRBJ1-2, with 10 positions matching TRBD1. The V and J ends lost 1 base and 2 bases, in that order; junction bases with no gene match: 1. CDR1 is SGHTA and CDR2 is FQGNSA in the germline V gene. CDR3 size: 15 residues. The CDR3 protein is CASSLGDRGNYGYTF. CDR3 nucleotide sequence: TGTGCCAGCAGCTTAGGGGACAGGGGAAACTATGGCTACACCTTC.

This clone was recorded a few times. V and J are TRBV11-2 and TRBJ1-1, with D perhaps matching TRBD1 (5 bases). The CDR3 sequence is 15 residues long. V gave up 5 bases and J gave up 1 base, with 14 bases separating them. Germline values: CDR1 SGHAT, CDR2 FQNNGV. The DNA for the CDR3 is TGTGCCAGCAGCGCCACCGGGACGGAGAACACTGAAGCTTTCTTT. This gives the protein CASSATGTENTEAFF.

The V and J genes are TRBV10-1 and TRBJ2-3, with 13 bases that match TRBD2. Germline V gene data show CDR1 as WNHNN and CDR2 as SYGVQD (reference sequence). The CDR3 totals 17 residues. V was pared by 7 bases and J by 5 bases, with 12 bases of the junction left unmatched. The CDR3 DNA reads as TGCGCCAGCAATCCCTTTACTAGCGGGAGGGCGGGAGATACGCAGTATTTT. Translating gives CASNPFTSGRAGDTQYF.

V is TRBV5-6 and J is TRBJ1-6; D is unclear. CDR1 is SGHDT and CDR2 is YYEEEE in the germline V gene. The CDR3 runs 16 residues. V gave up 0 bases and J gave up 8 bases, with 15 bases separating them. CDR3 nucleotides: TGTGCCAGCAGCTTGGATGGATTTGCCGACTATTCACCCCTCCACTTT. Translation: CASSLDGFADYSPLHF.

The chain couples TRBV7-9 to TRBJ2-1; either TRBD1 or TRBD2 may fit D (5 bases each). The CDR3 length is 16 residues. V shed 1 base and J shed 2 bases, with 12 bases lying between them. Germline CDR1 and CDR2: SEHNR and FQNEAQ (reference sequence). In DNA, the CDR3 is TGTGCCAGCAGCTTAGGGCCGGGGCCCCCCTACAATGAGCAGTTCTTC. Its translation is CASSLGPGPPYNEQFF.

The chain has TRBV7-8 and TRBJ2-1; 7 positions match TRBD2. The CDR3 totals 20 residues. Losses at the gene ends were 0 bases for V and 10 bases for J; bases not matched to a gene: 24. In germline, CDR1 is SGHVS, CDR2 FQNEAQ. CDR3 protein: CASSLALPAGIPGGIGEQFF. The CDR3 DNA reads as TGTGCCAGCAGCTTAGCTTTGCCAGCGGGGATTCCGGGGGGTATTGGGGAGCAGTTCTTC.

J is TRBJ2-3 and V is TRBV19; D not resolved. Germline V lookup: CDR1 LNHDA, CDR2 SQIVND (reference sequence). The CDR3 contains 14 residues. Deletions cut 5 bases from V and 2 bases from J, with 11 bases between. The CDR3 protein is CASSSAVFTDTQYF. CDR3 bases: TGTGCCAGTAGTTCCGCGGTTTTCACAGATACGCAGTATTTT.

The V and J genes are TRBV5-5 and TRBJ1-2; D uncertain. The CDR3 runs to 14 residues. The germline CDR1 and CDR2 sequences are SGHKS and YYEKEE (reference sequence). Trimming shortened V by 1 base and J by 4 bases, and 11 bases separated the two germline ends. The CDR3 DNA reads as TGTGCCAGCAGCTTGAGGGCCAGCTCCTATGGCTACACCTTC. Its translation is CASSLRASSYGYTF.

This clone came up a few times. The V call is TRBV7-9, the J call TRBJ1-1, with D perhaps matching TRBD1 (5 bases). This CDR3 comprises 14 residues. The germline V gene has CDR1 SEHNR and CDR2 FQNEAQ (reference sequence). The V end lost 1 base, the J end lost 7 bases, and 13 bases lay between the germline ends. The DNA for the CDR3 is TGTGCCAGCAGCTTAGAATGGGGGGACGGTGAAGCTTTCTTT. It yields the protein CASSLEWGDGEAFF.